These T cell receptor beta chains were read from a single sample in a study of shared clonotypes between healthy human individuals. Produced via immunoSEQ multiplex PCR; TCRdb's table is partial and in-frame only. The table shows a few million clones, with around 93% occurring only once. Input material: naive CD8+ T cells from PBMCs. The receptors were sampled from a man aged 18 to 30 in good health. Some clones in this sample may be carry-over from other donors' samples. The CDR3 runs from the conserved cysteine through the conserved F or W.

v_call	j_call	cdr3_aa
TRBV5-1	TRBJ2-1	CASSYPSYYNEQFF
TRBV2	TRBJ1-4	CASRAARSTNQEKLFF
TRBV5-1	TRBJ2-3	CASRGATQYF
TRBV7-9	TRBJ1-4	CASSFPGQGISTNEKLFF
TRBV6-5	TRBJ2-2	CASMWRTNTGELFF
TRBV19	TRBJ2-3	CASRGLAGATDTQYF
TRBV27	TRBJ1-2	CASGQGGKGYTF
TRBV28	TRBJ2-5	CASSHSVQETQYF
TRBV27	TRBJ2-1	CASSLLRESYNEQFF
TRBV7-9	TRBJ2-1	CASSLAIPNEQFF
TRBV19	TRBJ1-2	CASSTRARSFGYTF
TRBV7-9	TRBJ2-2	CASSPWDELFTGELFF
TRBV13	TRBJ2-1	CASSSGLAGEGEQFF
TRBV5-1	TRBJ2-1	CASSLGSRLSSYNEQFF
TRBV13	TRBJ2-7	CASSLGRGHYEQYF
TRBV14	TRBJ2-7	CASSQHGREGSSSYEQYF
TRBV5-4	TRBJ1-1	CASSSGTPLGYTEAFF